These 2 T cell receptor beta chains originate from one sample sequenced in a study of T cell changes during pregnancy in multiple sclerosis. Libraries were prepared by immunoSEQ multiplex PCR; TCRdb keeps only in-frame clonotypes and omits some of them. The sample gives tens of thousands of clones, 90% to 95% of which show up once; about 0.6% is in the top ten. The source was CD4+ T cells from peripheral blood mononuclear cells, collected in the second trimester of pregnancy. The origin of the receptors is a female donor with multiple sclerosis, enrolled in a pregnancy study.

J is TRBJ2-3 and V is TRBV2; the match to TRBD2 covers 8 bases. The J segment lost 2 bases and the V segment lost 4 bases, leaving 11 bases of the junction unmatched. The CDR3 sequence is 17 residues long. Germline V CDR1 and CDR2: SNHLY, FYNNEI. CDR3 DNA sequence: TGTGCCAGCAGTGGGGGCCCCGAGCGGGGGTCCACAGATACGCAGTATTTT. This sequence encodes CASSGGPERGSTDTQYF.

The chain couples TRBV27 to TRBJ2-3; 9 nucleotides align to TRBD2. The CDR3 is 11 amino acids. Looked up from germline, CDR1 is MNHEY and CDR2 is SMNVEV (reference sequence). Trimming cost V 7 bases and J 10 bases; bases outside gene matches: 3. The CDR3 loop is CASIQRGAQYF. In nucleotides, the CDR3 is TGTGCCAGCATCCAGCGGGGGGCGCAGTATTTT.